What follows are 8 T cell receptor beta chains derived from one specimen sequenced in a study of blood T cell repertoires in COVID-19. The protocol was immunoSEQ multiplex PCR, while the TCRdb copy is restricted to in-frame clones and leaves out a portion. The sample includes 15,000 to 20,000 clones, about 87% of them seen just once. The specimen sequenced was PBMCs or T cells enriched from blood (not recorded which). The receptors stem from a woman between 25 and 40 years old who had recovered from COVID-19.

CDR3 DNA: TGTGCCACCCAAGGAATTGACAACACAGATACGCAGTATTTT. Translating gives CATQGIDNTDTQYF. The genes are TRBV6-5 and TRBJ2-3; D remains unclear. The CDR3 totals 14 residues. Trimming shortened V by 10 bases and J by 2 bases, and 16 bases separated the two germline ends. Germline V gene data show CDR1 as MNHEY and CDR2 as SVGAGI.

The chain links TRBV7-9 to TRBJ1-1; D gene ambiguous. The germline V and J ends were trimmed by 5 bases and 5 bases, with 12 bases remaining between them. Germline CDR1 SEHNR, CDR2 FQNEAQ (reference sequence). CDR3 length equals 13 residues. CDR3 nucleotide sequence: TGTGCCAGCAGCACTAATACGGGAACTGAAGCTTTCTTT. Its translation is CASSTNTGTEAFF.

The chain couples TRBV4-3 to TRBJ2-4; D is uncertain. Trimming left V 1 base short and J 8 bases short, with 15 bases between. The CDR3 contains 15 residues. Germline values: CDR1 LGHNA, CDR2 YSLEER. The CDR3 DNA is TGCGCCAGCAGCCAAGGCCGGTTAAGTGATGACATTCAGTACTTC. Protein: CASSQGRLSDDIQYF.

The rearrangement uses TRBV13 and TRBJ1-4; TRBD1 agrees at 9 bases. The CDR3 totals 16 residues. Trimming at V came to 4 bases and at J to 4 bases, leaving 7 bases not matched to a gene. The germline V gene encodes CDR1 PRHDT and CDR2 FYEKMQ (reference sequence). The CDR3 DNA reads TGTGCCAGCAGCTACGGGACAGGGTGGAATAATGAAAAACTGTTTTTT. This translates into CASSYGTGWNNEKLFF.

The gene calls are TRBV6-5 and TRBJ1-1; the D is unclear. V was trimmed by 5 bases and J by 3 bases, leaving 13 bases between them. The germline V gene has CDR1 MNHEY and CDR2 SVGAGI. This CDR3 has 14 amino acids. The CDR3 DNA is TGTGCCAGCAGTCGAGACTCGGCGGACACTGAAGCTTTCTTT. This codes for CASSRDSADTEAFF.

The chain joins TRBV6-5 to TRBJ2-7; TRBD2 aligns across 7 bases. V dropped 7 bases and J dropped 1; count of bases not matched to a gene: 7. Looked up from germline, CDR1 is MNHEY and CDR2 is SVGAGI. The CDR3 consists of 14 residues. The DNA of the CDR3 is TGTGCCAGCATCGGGGGAGGGGAATCCTACGAGCAGTACTTC. It yields the protein CASIGGGESYEQYF.

This rearrangement joins TRBV6-1 to TRBJ1-4; D is ambiguous. Per the germline V gene, CDR1 is MNHNS and CDR2 is SASEGT. This CDR3 spans 16 amino acids. The V end was cut by 4 bases, the J end by 0 bases, with 12 bases between. CDR3 bases: TGTGCCAGCAGTGCGGGAGAGGAGGCAACTAATGAAAAACTGTTTTTT. As protein: CASSAGEEATNEKLFF.

The chain recombines TRBV27 with TRBJ2-3; a possible D gene is TRBD2 (7 bases). The CDR3 consists of 17 residues. The germline V and J ends were trimmed by 3 bases and 2 bases, with 18 bases remaining between them. Germline V gene lookup returns CDR1 MNHEY and CDR2 SMNVEV (reference sequence). The CDR3 coding sequence is TGTGCCAGCAGTTTCTCCGCGGCGGGGGCCCACACAGATACGCAGTATTTT. It yields the protein CASSFSAAGAHTDTQYF.